The 26 T cell receptor beta chains below were found in one sample sequenced in a study of control samples from healthy donors and cancer patients. Sequencing was performed with immunoSEQ multiplex PCR; in TCRdb, only in-frame clones are kept and a portion is missing. The sample has about 130,000 clones, just under 95% seen once; the top ten hold about 4%. Input material: blood. These TCRs come from a man aged 30 to 45 in good health.

CDR3 amino acids: CASSFTSGSGNTIYF. The CDR3 DNA follows: TGTGCCAGCAGCTTCACGTCGGGCTCTGGAAACACCATATATTTT. This chain connects TRBV7-8 to TRBJ1-3; D is uncertain. Germline values: CDR1 SGHVS, CDR2 FQNEAQ. The CDR3 spans 15 residues. Deletions cut 3 bases from V and 0 bases from J, with 9 bases between.

The J gene is TRBJ2-7, the V gene TRBV9; 10 nucleotides match TRBD1. CDR3 length equals 16 residues. J lost 2 bases, V lost 1 base, and 6 bases had no gene match. The germline V gene has CDR1 SGDLS and CDR2 YYNGEE. The CDR3 loop reads CASSVSGTGVTYEQYF. The DNA for the CDR3 is TGTGCCAGCAGCGTATCGGGGACAGGGGTTACCTACGAGCAGTACTTC.

This rearrangement joins TRBV5-1 to TRBJ1-1, with D hard to call. The CDR3 is 13 residues long. The germline V and J ends were trimmed by 2 bases and 4 bases, with 9 bases remaining between them. Germline lookup yields CDR1 SGHRS and CDR2 YFSETQ. The DNA for the CDR3 is TGCGCCAGCAGCTTAATTAGTACCACTGAAGCTTTCTTT. Its protein product is CASSLISTTEAFF.

The chain employs TRBV19 and TRBJ1-2, with D maybe TRBD1 (5 bases). V was trimmed by 2 bases and J by 0 bases, leaving 7 bases between them. Germline-derived CDR1 and CDR2 are LNHDA and SQIVND (reference sequence). This CDR3 spans 14 amino acids. The DNA for the CDR3 is TGTGCCAGTAGTATAACAGGAACTAACTATGGCTACACCTTC. Protein sequence: CASSITGTNYGYTF.

V and J are TRBV21-1 and TRBJ2-7. TRBV21-1 is a pseudogene. The CDR3 extends over 15 amino acids. CDR3 sequence reads: CASSKGLGGGYEQYF. Written as DNA, the CDR3 is TGTGCCAGCAGCAAGGGTTTAGGGGGAGGCTACGAGCAGTACTTC.

This clone was found once. The chain joins TRBV20-1 to TRBJ1-4, with D possibly matching TRBD1 (6 bases). V shed 3 bases and J shed 2 bases, with 7 bases lying between them. The CDR3 covers 13 residues. Germline CDR1 reads DFQATT; CDR2 reads SNEGSKA (reference sequence). CDR3 sequence reads: CSASRGTNEKLFF. The CDR3 DNA follows: TGCAGTGCTAGTAGGGGGACTAATGAAAAACTGTTTTTT.

The chain employs TRBV7-9 and TRBJ1-5; 8 positions agree with TRBD1. The CDR3 runs to 14 residues. Germline-derived CDR1 and CDR2 are SEHNR and FQNEAQ (reference sequence). V gave up 3 bases and J gave up 7 bases; unmatched junction bases: 5. The CDR3 is CASSFGGQGQPQHF. Here the CDR3 DNA reads TGTGCCAGCAGCTTTGGCGGACAGGGACAGCCCCAGCATTTT.

V and J are TRBV11-2 and TRBJ2-7, with no clear D. The V end was cut by 1 base, the J end by 2 bases, with 6 bases between. Germline V gene lookup returns CDR1 SGHAT and CDR2 FQNNGV. The CDR3 has 13 amino acids. CDR3 protein: CASSLGPTYEQYF. The CDR3 nucleotides are TGTGCCAGCAGCTTAGGACCGACCTACGAGCAGTACTTC.

The chain combines TRBV19 with TRBJ1-4, with D uncertain. The germline V and J ends were trimmed by 4 bases and 0 bases, with 15 bases remaining between them. This CDR3 has 17 amino acids. The germline V gene has CDR1 LNHDA and CDR2 SQIVND (reference sequence). In DNA form, the CDR3 reads TGTGCCAGTAGTACCGCAGCCTCCGGGGCAACTAATGAAAAACTGTTTTTT. Translation: CASSTAASGATNEKLFF. Full variable domain (remainder filled in from reference TRBV19 and TRBJ1-4): DGGITQSPKYLFRKEGQNVTLSCEQNLNHDAMYWYRQDPGQGLRLIYYSQIVNDFQKGDIAEGYSVSREKKESFPLTVTSAQKNPTAFYLCASSTAASGATNEKLFFGSGTQLSVL.

V usage is TRBV19 and J usage is TRBJ1-4; 7 bases match TRBD1. Trimming at V came to 5 bases and at J to 5 bases, leaving 8 bases not matched to a gene. The CDR3 runs to 15 residues. Germline V lookup: CDR1 LNHDA, CDR2 SQIVND (reference sequence). The CDR3 reads CASSPGDSSNEKLFF. CDR3 bases: TGTGCCAGTAGTCCCGGGGACAGCTCCAATGAAAAACTGTTTTTT. The full variable domain, rest sourced from reference TRBV19 and TRBJ1-4, is DGGITQSPKYLFRKEGQNVTLSCEQNLNHDAMYWYRQDPGQGLRLIYYSQIVNDFQKGDIAEGYSVSREKKESFPLTVTSAQKNPTAFYLCASSPGDSSNEKLFFGSGTQLSVL.

This sequence joins TRBV6-6 and TRBJ2-5; 8 bases are a match to TRBD1. Trimming took 5 bases from V and 7 from J; bases not matched to a gene: 15. The CDR3 has 16 residues. Germline assignment: CDR1 MNHNY and CDR2 SVGAGI (reference sequence). The DNA for the CDR3 is TGTGCCAGCAGTCGATACGGACAGGGTGTTTATAGGACCCAGTACTTC. Its translation is CASSRYGQGVYRTQYF.

This chain links TRBV7-2 with TRBJ1-4; D gene uncertain. Per germline, CDR1 SGHTA and CDR2 FQGNSA. V was trimmed by 1 base and J by 5 bases, leaving 11 bases between them. CDR3 length equals 15 residues. CDR3 residues: CASSLEGLMNEKLFF. CDR3 bases: TGTGCCAGCAGCTTAGAAGGACTGATGAATGAAAAACTGTTTTTT.

The chain joins TRBV4-3 to TRBJ2-1; maybe TRBD1 (5 bases). V dropped 1 base and J dropped 3 bases, with 10 bases sitting between them. From germline, CDR1 is LGHNA and CDR2 YSLEER. CDR3 length: 15 amino acids. Here the CDR3 reads CASSQGRDSYNEQFF. DNA for the CDR3: TGCGCCAGCAGCCAAGGGAGAGACAGCTACAATGAGCAGTTCTTC.

The gene calls are TRBV4-3 and TRBJ2-5; the D gene is possibly TRBD2 (5 bases). The CDR3 extends over 14 amino acids. V lost 1 base to trimming and J lost 0 bases, with 6 bases between them. The germline V gene encodes CDR1 LGHNA and CDR2 YSLEER. The CDR3 bases are TGCGCCAGCAGCCAAGGCGGGTACCAAGAGACCCAGTACTTC. It is translated as CASSQGGYQETQYF.

V is TRBV11-2 and J is TRBJ2-3; D not resolved. V lost 7 bases and J 2 bases, leaving 7 bases between the germline ends. The CDR3 runs 12 residues. Looked up from germline, CDR1 is SGHAT and CDR2 is FQNNGV. CDR3 loop: CASNGFTDTQYF. As DNA, the CDR3 is TGTGCCAGCAATGGGTTCACAGATACGCAGTATTTT.

V gene TRBV7-9 combines with J gene TRBJ2-7, with 8 bases aligning to TRBD1. V shed 1 base, J shed 5 bases, and the junction held 4 bases outside the gene matches. Germline CDR1 reads SEHNR; CDR2 reads FQNEAQ (reference sequence). This CDR3 contains 14 residues. This CDR3 reads CASSLDQGADEQYF. The DNA for the CDR3 is TGTGCCAGCAGCTTAGATCAGGGGGCGGACGAGCAGTACTTC.

The chain uses TRBV6-2 or TRBV6-3 and TRBJ2-7; unclear D gene. Trimming stripped 2 bases from V and 1 base from J, with 12 bases between. Germline loops: CDR1 MNHEY, CDR2 SVGEGT. The CDR3 spans 15 residues. The CDR3 nucleotides are TGTGCCAGCAGTTACGGGTACAACCGGTCCTACGAGCAGTACTTC. Translated: CASSYGYNRSYEQYF.

The CDR3 sequence: CASSLPGLGLDEQFF. CDR3 bases: TGTGCCAGCAGCTTACCGGGACTAGGTTTGGATGAGCAGTTCTTC. The chain joins TRBV7-2 to TRBJ2-1; TRBD2 agrees at 8 bases. Germline V gene lookup returns CDR1 SGHTA and CDR2 FQGNSA. V was pared by 2 bases and J by 8 bases, with 8 bases of the junction left unmatched. The CDR3 runs 15 residues. Together with reference TRBV7-2 and TRBJ2-1, the CDR3 gives the full variable domain: GAGVSQSPSNKVTEKGKDVELRCDPISGHTALYWYRQSLGQGLEFLIYFQGNSAPDKSGLPSDRFSAERTGGSVSTLTIQRTQQEDSAVYLCASSLPGLGLDEQFFGPGTRLTVL.

J is TRBJ2-1 and V is TRBV30; TRBD2 is a possible D gene (6 bases). The V gene lost 0 bases and the J gene lost 3 bases, with 15 bases spanning the gap. CDR1 and CDR2 (germline): GTSNPN, SVGIG (reference sequence). CDR3 size: 16 residues. The CDR3 bases are TGTGCCTGGAGTGTACCGTACGAGGAGGGCTACAATGAGCAGTTCTTC. Translation gives CAWSVPYEEGYNEQFF.

This clone has just a few counts. The chain links TRBV7-2 to TRBJ2-3; D gene ambiguous. CDR3 size: 15 residues. The germline CDR1 and CDR2 sequences are SGHTA and FQGNSA. V lost 6 bases and J 3 bases, leaving 16 bases between the germline ends. The chain's CDR3 is CASSPDSGGTDTQYF. The CDR3 nucleotides are TGTGCCAGCAGTCCAGACTCCGGTGGGACAGATACGCAGTATTTT.

The chain employs TRBV4-1 and TRBJ2-3; D is unresolved. This CDR3 comprises 15 residues. The germline V and J ends were trimmed by 2 bases and 3 bases, with 12 bases remaining between them. Germline lookup yields CDR1 MGHRA and CDR2 YSYEKL. The CDR3 sequence: CASSQILVETDTQYF. CDR3 DNA: TGCGCCAGCAGCCAAATTCTGGTGGAGACAGATACGCAGTATTTT.

The V gene is TRBV27, the J gene TRBJ2-7; no definite D call. The CDR3 runs 13 residues. Trimming took off 8 bases at V and 3 bases at J, with 14 bases between the two ends. CDR1 and CDR2 (germline): MNHEY, SMNVEV (reference sequence). Written as DNA, the CDR3 is TGTGCCAGCTCCCTCGGAGAAGACTACGAGCAGTACTTC. Protein: CASSLGEDYEQYF.

This chain links TRBV30 with TRBJ1-4, with no clear D. Trimming removed 1 base from V and 4 bases from J, with 10 bases in between. The CDR3 spans 14 residues. Germline V CDR1 and CDR2: GTSNPN, SVGIG (reference sequence). CDR3 nucleotide sequence: TGTGCCTGGAGTGGTCAGGCTTATAATGAAAAACTGTTTTTT. Translated, it gives CAWSGQAYNEKLFF.

This clone was detected once. The chain uses TRBV4-3 and TRBJ1-1, with D uncertain. V was pared by 5 bases and J by 3 bases, with 10 bases between. The CDR3 runs to 13 residues. Germline V gene sequence: CDR1 LGHNA, CDR2 YSLEER. DNA for the CDR3: TGCGCCAGCAGCTATACCGAGGACACTGAAGCTTTCTTT. Residues: CASSYTEDTEAFF.

The chain is built from TRBV6-5 and TRBJ2-2; TRBD2 is a possible D gene (5 bases). V was trimmed by 10 bases and J by 6 bases, leaving 9 bases between them. Germline lookup yields CDR1 MNHEY and CDR2 SVGAGI. The CDR3 contains 11 residues. CDR3 coding DNA: TGTGCCACCGCGGAGGCCGGGGAGCTGTTTTTT. This gives the protein CATAEAGELFF.

The V call is TRBV7-9, the J call TRBJ2-1; 8 bases agree with TRBD2. Germline V gene sequence: CDR1 SEHNR, CDR2 FQNEAQ (reference sequence). The CDR3 length is 15 residues. V lost 3 bases, J lost 7 bases, and 8 bases stayed unmatched. For the CDR3, the DNA is TGTGCCAGCAGCTTCTCCGGGACTAGAGGGAATGAGCAGTTCTTC. As protein: CASSFSGTRGNEQFF.